This T cell receptor beta chain was retrieved from a study of blood T cells in healthy people across ages. From germline, CDR1 is SGHTA and CDR2 FQGNSA. V gave up 5 bases and J gave up 4 bases, with 13 bases separating them. CDR3 length: 14 residues. A sample-barcoded 5' primer and a J-beta primer mix were used in a second PCR of about 7 to 12 cycles. Each CDR3 protein is one row after TCRdb ran MiXCR on the 5' RACE reads. The table records 800,000 to 950,000 distinct CDR3 sequences, almost 30% of them present only once. The sample was also reused in another study, on T cells of mothers and their children.

The clonotype was recovered from a woman between 35 and 50 years old in good health. The rearrangement joins TRBV7-2 to TRBJ2-3; TRBD2 is a possible D gene (7 bases). The sample taken for sequencing was blood. The CDR3 loop is CASSRGGAADTQYF. Written as DNA, the CDR3 is TGTGCCAGCAGCAGAGGGGGGGCGGCAGATACGCAGTATTTT.